This is a list of T cell receptor beta chains from one sample in a study of blood T cell repertoires in COVID-19. Profiling relied on immunoSEQ multiplex PCR, and the TCRdb table lists in-frame clones only, not all of them. The sample includes approximately 25,000 clones, 82% seen only once; the top ten take about 9.4%. Sequencing input: peripheral blood. These receptors all stem from a human donor in a cohort sampled during active COVID-19. Each CDR3 is given with its conserved first and last residue. D genes are given only for firm matches. Only part of the rows carry a size: once, few, many, or a class if the clone is expanded.

d_call: NA; j_call: TRBJ1-1; clone_size: NA; v_call: TRBV19; cdr3_length: 13; cdr3_nt: TGTGCCAGTAGTATTACTCTTCTCACTGAAGCTTTCTTT; cdr3_aa: CASSITLLTEAFF
d_call: NA; j_call: TRBJ2-2; clone_size: NA; v_call: TRBV5-4; cdr3_length: 15; cdr3_nt: TGTGCCAGCAGCTCTATGACGGGAAACACCGGGGAGCTGTTTTTT; cdr3_aa: CASSSMTGNTGELFF
d_call: TRBD1; j_call: TRBJ1-1; clone_size: NA; v_call: TRBV7-2; cdr3_length: 13; cdr3_nt: TGTGCCAGCAGCTTAACAGGGGGCACTGAAGCTTTCTTT; cdr3_aa: CASSLTGGTEAFF
d_call: NA; j_call: TRBJ1-5; clone_size: NA; v_call: TRBV30; cdr3_length: 13; cdr3_nt: TGTGCCTGGTCCGGGACACTCAATCAGCCCCAGCATTTT; cdr3_aa: CAWSGTLNQPQHF
d_call: NA; j_call: TRBJ1-2; clone_size: NA; v_call: TRBV19; cdr3_length: 13; cdr3_nt: TGTGCCGCCAAAAACAGGGTAGTAAATGGCTACACCTTC; cdr3_aa: CAAKNRVVNGYTF
d_call: NA; j_call: TRBJ1-2; clone_size: NA; v_call: TRBV18; cdr3_length: 12; cdr3_nt: TGTGCCAGCCGACAGGTGGGGTCTGGCTACACCTTC; cdr3_aa: CASRQVGSGYTF
d_call: TRBD1; j_call: TRBJ1-1; clone_size: few; v_call: TRBV4-1; cdr3_length: 14; cdr3_nt: TGCGCCAGCAGCCTGCCGACAGGGGGCACTGAAGCTTTCTTT; cdr3_aa: CASSLPTGGTEAFF
d_call: TRBD1; j_call: TRBJ1-5; clone_size: NA; v_call: TRBV30; cdr3_length: 13; cdr3_nt: TGTGCCTGGAGAGGACAGGCCGGTCAGCCCCAGCATTTT; cdr3_aa: CAWRGQAGQPQHF
d_call: NA; j_call: TRBJ2-3; clone_size: NA; v_call: TRBV6-5; cdr3_length: 14; cdr3_nt: TGTGCCAGCAGGAAGGAGGGAAACACAGATACGCAGTATTTT; cdr3_aa: CASRKEGNTDTQYF
d_call: TRBD1; j_call: TRBJ1-1; clone_size: NA; v_call: TRBV5-6; cdr3_length: 16; cdr3_nt: TGTGCCAGCAGCTTTTTCGGGACAGGGGGGAGAACTGAAGCTTTCTTT; cdr3_aa: CASSFFGTGGRTEAFF
d_call: TRBD2; j_call: TRBJ2-1; clone_size: NA; v_call: TRBV7-9; cdr3_length: 16; cdr3_nt: TGTGCCAGCAGCTTAGCACTAGCGGGAGGGAGGAATGAGCAGTTCTTC; cdr3_aa: CASSLALAGGRNEQFF
d_call: NA; j_call: TRBJ2-3; clone_size: NA; v_call: TRBV5-6; cdr3_length: 12; cdr3_nt: TGTGCCAGCAGCTTTATCGCGGATACGCAGTATTTT; cdr3_aa: CASSFIADTQYF
d_call: NA; j_call: TRBJ1-4; clone_size: NA; v_call: TRBV24-1; cdr3_length: 17; cdr3_nt: TGTGCCACCAGTGATCCGGTGAAGCAGGCAACTAATGAAAAACTGTTTTTT; cdr3_aa: CATSDPVKQATNEKLFF
d_call: TRBD1; j_call: TRBJ2-7; clone_size: medium-sized; v_call: TRBV24-1; cdr3_length: 15; cdr3_nt: TGTGCCACCAATCACCGGGACAGCCGGCGGTACGAGCAGTACTTC; cdr3_aa: CATNHRDSRRYEQYF
d_call: TRBD1; j_call: TRBJ1-1; clone_size: once; v_call: TRBV19; cdr3_length: 14; cdr3_nt: TGTGCCAGCAAGGGGGGGACAGGGGAAACTGAAGCTTTCTTT; cdr3_aa: CASKGGTGETEAFF
d_call: NA; j_call: TRBJ2-1; clone_size: few; v_call: TRBV28; cdr3_length: 11; cdr3_nt: TGTGCCAGCTATTCCTTCAATGAGCAGTTCTTC; cdr3_aa: CASYSFNEQFF
d_call: TRBD1; j_call: TRBJ1-3; clone_size: NA; v_call: TRBV19; cdr3_length: 15; cdr3_nt: TGTGCCAGTAGCCGGAACAGGGGAACGGAAAACACCATATATTTT; cdr3_aa: CASSRNRGTENTIYF
d_call: TRBD1; j_call: TRBJ1-2; clone_size: few; v_call: TRBV11-2; cdr3_length: 16; cdr3_nt: TGTGCCAGCGGCAATAGCGTCAAGGGGGCTTCTTCCTTCTACACCTTC; cdr3_aa: CASGNSVKGASSFYTF
d_call: NA; j_call: TRBJ2-5; clone_size: NA; v_call: TRBV9; cdr3_length: 13; cdr3_nt: TGTGCCAGCAGCGTAGTGGCTCAAGAGACCCAGTACTTC; cdr3_aa: CASSVVAQETQYF
d_call: TRBD1; j_call: TRBJ1-1; clone_size: once; v_call: TRBV5-1; cdr3_length: 15; cdr3_nt: TGCGCCAGCAGCCAAGGGACAGGGGGCTTCACTGAAGCTTTCTTT; cdr3_aa: CASSQGTGGFTEAFF
d_call: TRBD2; j_call: TRBJ2-7; clone_size: NA; v_call: TRBV9; cdr3_length: 13; cdr3_nt: TGTGCCAGCAGCGTAGTTGGGGAGGGAGAGCAGTACTTC; cdr3_aa: CASSVVGEGEQYF
d_call: TRBD1; j_call: TRBJ1-6; clone_size: NA; v_call: TRBV5-6; cdr3_length: 15; cdr3_nt: TGTGCCAGCAGCTCCCTGACAGGGAATAATTCACCCCTCCACTTT; cdr3_aa: CASSSLTGNNSPLHF
d_call: NA; j_call: TRBJ2-1; clone_size: NA; v_call: TRBV3-1/TRBV3-2; cdr3_length: 11; cdr3_nt: TGTGCCAGCAGACTAGGTAATGAGCAGTTCTTC; cdr3_aa: CASRLGNEQFF
d_call: TRBD2; j_call: TRBJ2-1; clone_size: NA; v_call: TRBV6-4; cdr3_length: 15; cdr3_nt: TGTGCCAGCAGTGACACTAGCGGGGGGCCCAATGAGCAGTTCTTC; cdr3_aa: CASSDTSGGPNEQFF
d_call: TRBD2; j_call: TRBJ2-1; clone_size: NA; v_call: TRBV5-1; cdr3_length: 16; cdr3_nt: TGCGCCAGCAGCTGGGCCGGGACTAGCTCCTACAATGAGCAGTTCTTC; cdr3_aa: CASSWAGTSSYNEQFF
d_call: NA; j_call: TRBJ1-2; clone_size: NA; v_call: TRBV28; cdr3_length: 15; cdr3_nt: TGTGCCAGCACCCTAACGGCAGGGAGGTCTCGGGGCTACACCTTC; cdr3_aa: CASTLTAGRSRGYTF